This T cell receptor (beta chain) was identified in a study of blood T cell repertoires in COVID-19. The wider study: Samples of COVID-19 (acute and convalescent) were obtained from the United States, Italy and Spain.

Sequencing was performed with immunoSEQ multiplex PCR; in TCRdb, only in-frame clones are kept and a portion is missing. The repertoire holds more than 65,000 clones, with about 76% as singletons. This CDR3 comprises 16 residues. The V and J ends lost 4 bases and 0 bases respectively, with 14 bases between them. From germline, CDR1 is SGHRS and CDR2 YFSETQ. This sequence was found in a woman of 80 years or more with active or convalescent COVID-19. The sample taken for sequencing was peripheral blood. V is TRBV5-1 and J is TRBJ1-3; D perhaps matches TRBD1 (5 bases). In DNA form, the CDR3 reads TGCGCCAGCAGCGGGGGGGACTCCAGCTCTGGAAACACCATATATTTT. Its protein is CASSGGDSSSGNTIYF.